This T cell receptor beta chain was sequenced for a study of neurological immune-mediated disorders. The method for making cDNA was 5'RACE, and it used 10-nucleotide random UMIs. TCRdb reprocessed the 5' RACE reads via MiXCR and lists one record per CDR3 protein. Of roughly 25,000 distinct CDR3 sequences detected, over 5% appear once; the ten largest clones hold approximately 4.3%. The TCR sequence derives from a woman aged 40 to 50 in good health. The sample was PBMCs.

In DNA, the CDR3 is TGCAGTGCTAGTGGGGACAGGGGCCAGCCCCAGCATTTT. Its translation: CSASGDRGQPQHF. The chain is built from TRBV20-1 and TRBJ1-5, with 10 bases matching TRBD1. CDR1 is DFQATT, CDR2 SNEGSKA, per germline (reference sequence). Germline trimming cut 3 bases from V and 7 bases from J; bases unmatched to any gene: 3. This CDR3 has 13 amino acids.